Included here is one T cell receptor beta chain sequence, with context. Original data processing: Reference gene primers were amplified, and this amplification served to estimate nucleated cell counts. Sequencing used immunoSEQ multiplex PCR; TCRdb keeps in-frame clones, though not all of them. That table gives V, J and clone size, and the DNA gave D and trimming. The sample shows some 200,000 clones, around 86% of them seen only once. The entry originates in a study of blood T cell repertoires in COVID-19. Study-wide background: Samples of COVID-19 (acute and convalescent) were obtained from the United States, Italy and Spain. Sources were T cells, B-cell-depleted T cells, or PBMCs; the material itself was cDNA or gDNA.

This CDR3 region has 14 residues. V lost 5 bases and J lost 3; bases outside the gene matches: 5. CDR1 and CDR2 from the germline V gene are SGHRS and YFSETQ. The V gene is TRBV5-1, the J gene TRBJ1-2; 9 bases align to TRBD1. The source is a man aged 35-49 years with active or convalescent COVID-19. Sequenced material: peripheral blood. The CDR3 DNA sequence: TGCGCCAGCAGACCGGGACAGGGATACTATGGCTACACCTTC. Protein product: CASRPGQGYYGYTF.